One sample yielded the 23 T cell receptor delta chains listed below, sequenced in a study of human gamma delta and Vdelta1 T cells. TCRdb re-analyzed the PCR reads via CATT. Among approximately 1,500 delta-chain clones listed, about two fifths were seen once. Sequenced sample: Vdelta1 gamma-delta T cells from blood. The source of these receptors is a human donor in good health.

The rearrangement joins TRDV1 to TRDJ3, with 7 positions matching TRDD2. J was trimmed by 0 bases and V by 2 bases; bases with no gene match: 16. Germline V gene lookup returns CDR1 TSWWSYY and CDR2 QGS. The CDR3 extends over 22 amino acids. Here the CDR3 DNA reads TGTGCTCTTGGGGAATTATTACCCTTTCCTACCCAGAGCTCCTGGGACACCCGACAGATGTTTTTC. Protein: CALGELLPFPTQSSWDTRQMFF.

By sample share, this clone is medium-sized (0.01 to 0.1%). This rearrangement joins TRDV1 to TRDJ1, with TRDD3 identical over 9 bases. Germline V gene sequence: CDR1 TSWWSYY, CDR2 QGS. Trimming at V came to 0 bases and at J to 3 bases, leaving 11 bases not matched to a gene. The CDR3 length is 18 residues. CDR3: CALGELERVGGYPDKLIF. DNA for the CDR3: TGTGCTCTTGGGGAACTGGAACGAGTGGGGGGATACCCCGATAAACTCATCTTT.

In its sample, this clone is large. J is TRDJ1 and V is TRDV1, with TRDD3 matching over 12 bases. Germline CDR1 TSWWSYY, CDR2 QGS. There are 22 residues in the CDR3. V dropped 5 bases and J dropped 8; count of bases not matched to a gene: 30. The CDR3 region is CALGPTKGTFLLHWGIPGKLIF. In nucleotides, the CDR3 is TGTGCTCTTGGGCCAACAAAGGGCACCTTCCTACTCCACTGGGGGATACCGGGGAAACTCATCTTT.

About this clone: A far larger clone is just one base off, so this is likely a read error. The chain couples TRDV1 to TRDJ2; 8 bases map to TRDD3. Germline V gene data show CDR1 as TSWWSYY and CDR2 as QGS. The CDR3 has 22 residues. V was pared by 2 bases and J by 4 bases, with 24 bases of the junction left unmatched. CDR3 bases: TGTGCTCTTGGGGAAAATTCCCAGTACGAGGTACTGGGGGCTATACCGACAGCACAACTCTTCTTT. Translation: CALGENSQYEVLGAIPTAQLFF.

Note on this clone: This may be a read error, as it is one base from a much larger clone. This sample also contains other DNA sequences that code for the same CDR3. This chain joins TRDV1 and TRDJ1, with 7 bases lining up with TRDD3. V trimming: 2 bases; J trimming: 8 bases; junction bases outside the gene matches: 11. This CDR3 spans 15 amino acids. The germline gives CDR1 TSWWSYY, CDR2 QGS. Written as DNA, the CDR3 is TGTGCTCTTGGGGAAACGGGGATATATCGAAACAAACTCATCTTT. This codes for CALGETGIYRNKLIF.

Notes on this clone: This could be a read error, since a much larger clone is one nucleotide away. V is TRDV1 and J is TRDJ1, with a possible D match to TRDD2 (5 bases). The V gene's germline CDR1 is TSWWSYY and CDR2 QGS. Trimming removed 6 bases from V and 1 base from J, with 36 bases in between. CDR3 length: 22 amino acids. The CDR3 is CALGCPRRQRPRGLRGTDKLIF. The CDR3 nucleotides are TGTGCTCTTGGATGCCCCCGACGCCAACGCCCCCGGGGCCTACGGGGCACCGATAAACTCATCTTT.

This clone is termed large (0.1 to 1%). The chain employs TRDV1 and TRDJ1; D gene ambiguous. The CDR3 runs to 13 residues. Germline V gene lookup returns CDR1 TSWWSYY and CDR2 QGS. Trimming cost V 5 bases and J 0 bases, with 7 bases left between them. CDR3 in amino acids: CALGTRYTDKLIF. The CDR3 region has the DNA TGTGCTCTTGGGACCCGGTACACCGATAAACTCATCTTT.

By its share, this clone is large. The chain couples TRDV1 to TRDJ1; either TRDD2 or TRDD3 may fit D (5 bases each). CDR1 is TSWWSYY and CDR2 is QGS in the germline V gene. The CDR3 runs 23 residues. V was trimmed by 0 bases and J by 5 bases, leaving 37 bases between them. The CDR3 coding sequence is TGTGCTCTTGGGGAACTCGCGTCCGGTCGGGCCTACCTCCTATTAAACGGGGGGGATAAACTCATCTTT. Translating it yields CALGELASGRAYLLLNGGDKLIF.

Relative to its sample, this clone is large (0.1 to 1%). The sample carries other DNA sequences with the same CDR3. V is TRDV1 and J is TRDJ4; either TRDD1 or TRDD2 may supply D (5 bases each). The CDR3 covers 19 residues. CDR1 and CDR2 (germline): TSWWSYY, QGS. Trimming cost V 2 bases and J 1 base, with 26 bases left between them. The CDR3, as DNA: TGTGCTCTTGGGGAAGCCTTCTCGGAAATCCAAACTTACGACAGACCCCTGATCTTT. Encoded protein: CALGEAFSEIQTYDRPLIF.

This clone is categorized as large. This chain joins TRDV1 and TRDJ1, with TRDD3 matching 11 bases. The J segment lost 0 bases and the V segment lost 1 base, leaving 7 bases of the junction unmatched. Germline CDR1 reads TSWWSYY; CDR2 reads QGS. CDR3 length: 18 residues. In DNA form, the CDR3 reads TGTGCTCTTGGGGAACGAACGTGGGGGATACGCTACACCGATAAACTCATCTTT. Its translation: CALGERTWGIRYTDKLIF.

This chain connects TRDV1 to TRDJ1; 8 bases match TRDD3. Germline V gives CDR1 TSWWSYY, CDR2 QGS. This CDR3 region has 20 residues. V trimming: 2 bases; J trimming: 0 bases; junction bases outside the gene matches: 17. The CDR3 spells CALGESLRHEGIQDTDKLIF. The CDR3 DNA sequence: TGTGCTCTTGGGGAAAGCCTAAGACATGAGGGGATACAGGACACCGATAAACTCATCTTT.

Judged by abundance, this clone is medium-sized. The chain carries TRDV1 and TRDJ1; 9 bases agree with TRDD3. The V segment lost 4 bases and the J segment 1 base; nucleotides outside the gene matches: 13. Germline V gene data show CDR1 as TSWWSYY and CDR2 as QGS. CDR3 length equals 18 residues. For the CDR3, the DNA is TGTGCTCTTGGGGGACTTTCTACTGGGGGACACTTCACCGATAAACTCATCTTT. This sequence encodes CALGGLSTGGHFTDKLIF.

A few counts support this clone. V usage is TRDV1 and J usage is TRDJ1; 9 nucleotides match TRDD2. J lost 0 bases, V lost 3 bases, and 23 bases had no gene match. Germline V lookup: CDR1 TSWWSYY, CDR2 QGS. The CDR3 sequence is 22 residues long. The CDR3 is CALGESPFLRVAWGYYTDKLIF. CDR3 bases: TGTGCTCTTGGGGAGTCCCCCTTCCTACGGGTCGCCTGGGGGTATTACACCGATAAACTCATCTTT.

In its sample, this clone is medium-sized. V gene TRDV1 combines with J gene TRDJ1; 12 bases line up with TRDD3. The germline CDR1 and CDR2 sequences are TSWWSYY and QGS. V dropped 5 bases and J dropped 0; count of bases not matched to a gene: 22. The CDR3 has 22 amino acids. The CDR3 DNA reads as TGTGCTCTTGGGATACCCGCCCCTCCGACTGGGGGATACAGGGGGTACACCGATAAACTCATCTTT. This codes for CALGIPAPPTGGYRGYTDKLIF.

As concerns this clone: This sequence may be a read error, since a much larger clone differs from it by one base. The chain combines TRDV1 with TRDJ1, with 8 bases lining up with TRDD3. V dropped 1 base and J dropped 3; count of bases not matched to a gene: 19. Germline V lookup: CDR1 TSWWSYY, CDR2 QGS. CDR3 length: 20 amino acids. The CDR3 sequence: CALGERKRRVRGITADKLIF. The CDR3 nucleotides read TGTGCTCTTGGGGAACGAAAGAGGAGGGTCAGGGGGATAACGGCCGATAAACTCATCTTT.

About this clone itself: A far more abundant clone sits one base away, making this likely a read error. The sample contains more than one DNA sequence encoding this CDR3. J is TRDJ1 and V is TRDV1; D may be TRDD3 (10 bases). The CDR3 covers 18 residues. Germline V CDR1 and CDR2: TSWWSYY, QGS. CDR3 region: CALGGPLPTGGYADKLIF. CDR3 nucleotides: TGCGCTCTTGGGGGACCCCTTCCTACGGGGGGATACGCCGATAAACTCATCTTT.

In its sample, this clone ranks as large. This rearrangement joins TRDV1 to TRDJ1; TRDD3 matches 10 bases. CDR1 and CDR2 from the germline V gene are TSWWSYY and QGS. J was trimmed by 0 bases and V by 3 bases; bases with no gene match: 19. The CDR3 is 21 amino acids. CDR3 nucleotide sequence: TGTGCTCTTGGGGAGCCTCTCTACGGTACTGGGGGATTTCATTACACCGATAAACTCATCTTT. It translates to CALGEPLYGTGGFHYTDKLIF.

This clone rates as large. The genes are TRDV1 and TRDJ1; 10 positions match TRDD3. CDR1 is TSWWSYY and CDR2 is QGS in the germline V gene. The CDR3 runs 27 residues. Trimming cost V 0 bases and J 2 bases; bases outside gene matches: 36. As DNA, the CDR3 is TGTGCTCTTGGGGAACTAAAGGTCGGAGTCCACAAAGTACTGGGGGATCAAACCCCGAATGCAACCGATAAACTCATCTTT. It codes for CALGELKVGVHKVLGDQTPNATDKLIF.

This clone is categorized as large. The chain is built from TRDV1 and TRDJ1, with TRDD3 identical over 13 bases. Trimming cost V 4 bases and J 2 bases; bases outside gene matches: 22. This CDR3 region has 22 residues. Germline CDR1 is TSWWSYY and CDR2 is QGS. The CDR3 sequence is CALGAVDPDPVTGGYGTDKLIF. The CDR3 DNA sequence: TGTGCTCTTGGGGCTGTGGATCCGGATCCCGTTACTGGGGGATACGGTACCGATAAACTCATCTTT.

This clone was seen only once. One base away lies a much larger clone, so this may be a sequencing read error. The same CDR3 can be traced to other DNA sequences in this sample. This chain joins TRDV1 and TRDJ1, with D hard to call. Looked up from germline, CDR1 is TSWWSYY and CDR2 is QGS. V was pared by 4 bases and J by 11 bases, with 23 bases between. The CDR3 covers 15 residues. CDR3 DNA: TGTGCTCTTGGGGCCCCCAGATCCGCCGGGAAGGTGCTCATCTTT. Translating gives CALGAPRSAGKVLIF.

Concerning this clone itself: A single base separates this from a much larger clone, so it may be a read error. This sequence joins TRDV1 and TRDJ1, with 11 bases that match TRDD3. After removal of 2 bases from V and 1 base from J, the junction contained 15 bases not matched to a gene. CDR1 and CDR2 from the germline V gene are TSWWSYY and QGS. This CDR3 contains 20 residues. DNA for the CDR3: TGTGCTCTTGGGGAATATCAGTACAAATGGGGGATACGGGGCACCGATAAACTCATCTTT. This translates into CALGEYQYKWGIRGTDKLIF.

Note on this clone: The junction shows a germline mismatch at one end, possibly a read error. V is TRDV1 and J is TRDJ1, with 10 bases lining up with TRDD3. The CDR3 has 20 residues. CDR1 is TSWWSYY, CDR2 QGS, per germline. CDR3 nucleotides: TGTGCTCTTGGGGAAGAGCTTAACGTACTGGGGGATTGGTACACCGTTAAACTCATCTTT. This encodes CALGEELNVLGDWYTVKLIF.

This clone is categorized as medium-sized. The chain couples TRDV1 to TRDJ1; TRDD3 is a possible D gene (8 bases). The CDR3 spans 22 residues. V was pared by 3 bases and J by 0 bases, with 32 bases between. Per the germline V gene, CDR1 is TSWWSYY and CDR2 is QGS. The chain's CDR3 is CALGEQRLPQPYWGPHTDKLIF. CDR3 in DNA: TGTGCTCTTGGGGAGCAACGCCTTCCTCAACCGTACTGGGGGCCACACACCGATAAACTCATCTTT.